This TCR beta chain was profiled in a study of T cells in Graves' hyperthyroidism and ophthalmopathy. Study summary: Peripheral blood collection took place at initial diagnosis, before any treatment.

V lost 3 bases and J lost 0, with 11 bases in between. Germline V gene lookup returns CDR1 SGHTA and CDR2 FQGNSA. The length of the CDR3 is 15 residues. From RNA transcripts, TCR beta CDR3 regions were amplified. The HTBI primer set served for first-round RT-PCR of the TCR CDR3. TCRdb itself ran the multiplex PCR reads through MiXCR, one entry per CDR3 protein. The sample includes some 620,000 distinct CDR3 sequences, around 16% of them seen just once. Comments on this clonotype: Antigen: not known. Just one base apart from a much larger clone, this may be a read error.

Uncontrolled infection, other autoimmune disease, pregnancy or lactation excluded patients. Fresh 10 ml peripheral blood yielded PBMCs. The study, taken as a whole, reports: Also found in blood were most expanded thyroid clonotypes above 0.001.

V is TRBV7-2 and J is TRBJ2-5; D remains ambiguous. This TCR was recovered from a woman between 25 and 40 years old with Graves' hyperthyroidism. The sequenced material came from blood. The CDR3 region is CASSFTRPDQETQYF. CDR3 nucleotide sequence: TGTGCCAGCAGCTTCACAAGGCCAGACCAAGAGACCCAGTACTTC.